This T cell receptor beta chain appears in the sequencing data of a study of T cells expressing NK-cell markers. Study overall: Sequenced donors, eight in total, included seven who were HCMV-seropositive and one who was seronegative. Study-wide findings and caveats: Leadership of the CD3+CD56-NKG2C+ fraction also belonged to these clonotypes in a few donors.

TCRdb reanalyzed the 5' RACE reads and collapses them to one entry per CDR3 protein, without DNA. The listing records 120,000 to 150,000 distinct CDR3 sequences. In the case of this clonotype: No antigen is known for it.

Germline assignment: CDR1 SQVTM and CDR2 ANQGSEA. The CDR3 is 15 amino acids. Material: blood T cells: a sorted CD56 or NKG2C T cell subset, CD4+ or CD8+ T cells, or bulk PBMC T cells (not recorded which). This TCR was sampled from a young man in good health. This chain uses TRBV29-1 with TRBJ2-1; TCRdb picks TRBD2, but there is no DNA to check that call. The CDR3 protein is CSGMGLPAEPNEQFF.